The 24 T cell receptor beta chains below come from one sample, sequenced in a study of high-grade serous ovarian cancer treatment subgroups. Tumor samples were obtained before definitive surgery or chemotherapy. Profiling relied on immunoSEQ multiplex PCR, and the TCRdb table lists in-frame clones only, not all of them. The sample includes approximately 900 clones, about 80% of them seen just once. Sequencing was carried out using tumor tissue. These receptors originate from a human donor with high-grade serous ovarian cancer.

This clone is large. As DNA, the CDR3 is TGTGCCAGCAGGAGAGGGGGTGGGAGTGAAAAACTGTTTTTT. Its translation is CASRRGGGSEKLFF. The J gene is TRBJ1-4, the V gene TRBV6-4, with a weak D call TRBD1 (6 bases). CDR1 and CDR2 (germline): MRHNA, SNTAGT. This CDR3 is built from 14 residues. V shed 6 bases and J shed 7 bases, with 15 bases lying between them.

The chain links TRBV25-1 to TRBJ2-7, with D unresolved. The V end was cut by 1 base, the J end by 0 bases, with 7 bases between. CDR3 length equals 14 residues. Germline V gene data show CDR1 as MGHDK and CDR2 as SYGVNS. The CDR3 region is CASSELVSSYEQYF. In DNA, the CDR3 is TGTGCCAGCAGTGAATTAGTGAGCTCCTACGAGCAGTACTTC.

This clone was observed a single time. The V call is TRBV4-1, the J call TRBJ2-7; 7 bases match TRBD1. The germline gives CDR1 MGHRA, CDR2 YSYEKL. J gave up 2 bases and V 3 bases, and 7 bases lay outside the gene matches. This CDR3 spans 15 amino acids. The CDR3 here is CASSQLDRQTYEQYF. The CDR3, as DNA: TGCGCCAGCAGCCAGTTGGACAGGCAAACCTACGAGCAGTACTTC.

Here the CDR3 reads CASILDRVRPGTQYF. The CDR3 DNA is TGTGCCAGCATCTTGGACAGGGTACGTCCAGGTACGCAGTATTTT. V gene TRBV2 combines with J gene TRBJ2-3; 8 bases map to TRBD1. V gave up 7 bases and J gave up 8 bases; unmatched junction bases: 14. The CDR3 is 15 amino acids. CDR1 is SNHLY and CDR2 is FYNNEI in the germline V gene.

This sequence joins TRBV7-3 and TRBJ2-6; D not certain. The germline V and J ends were trimmed by 4 bases and 0 bases, with 10 bases remaining between them. The CDR3 runs 16 residues. The germline V gene encodes CDR1 SGHTA and CDR2 FQGTGA. CDR3 region: CASSSTELSGANVLTF. CDR3 DNA sequence: TGTGCCAGCAGCTCCACAGAACTCTCTGGGGCCAACGTCCTGACTTTC.

This chain uses TRBV28 with TRBJ2-7; no reliable D call. Germline V gene sequence: CDR1 MDHEN, CDR2 SYDVKM. CDR3 length: 13 residues. Trimming pared 2 bases from V and 6 bases from J, leaving 11 bases between. In DNA form, the CDR3 reads TGTGCCAGCAGTTTAATTGGGTCCCCCGAGCAGTACGTC. Translated, it gives CASSLIGSPEQYV.

The chain combines TRBV9 with TRBJ2-7; D is ambiguous. The CDR3 runs 13 residues. V was pared by 4 bases and J by 3 bases, with 11 bases between. Germline CDR1 and CDR2: SGDLS and YYNGEE. For the CDR3, the DNA is TGTGCCAGCAGCTCCGAGAGTGGCTACGAGCAGTACTTC. Amino acids: CASSSESGYEQYF. Supplemented by reference TRBV9 and TRBJ2-7, the full variable domain reads DSGVTQTPKHLITATGQRVTLRCSPRSGDLSVYWYQQSLDQGLQFLIQYYNGEERAKGNILERFSAQQFPDLHSELNLSSLELGDSALYFCASSSESGYEQYFGPGTRLTVT.

The chain uses TRBV6-4 and TRBJ2-1; possibly TRBD1 for D (6 bases). Germline CDR1 is MRHNA and CDR2 is SNTAGT. This CDR3 region has 13 residues. V dropped 6 bases and J dropped 5 bases, with 11 bases sitting between them. CDR3 in amino acids: CASSRDTNNEQFF. The CDR3 nucleotides are TGTGCCAGCAGCCGGGACACTAACAATGAGCAGTTCTTC.

The chain uses TRBV15 and TRBJ1-4; 9 nucleotides align to TRBD1. Germline V gene sequence: CDR1 LNHNV, CDR2 YYDKDF (reference sequence). The CDR3 is 15 amino acids. The V segment lost 5 bases and the J segment 4 bases; nucleotides outside the gene matches: 5. This chain's CDR3 is CATSWTGELNEKLFF. The DNA of the CDR3 is TGTGCCACCAGCTGGACAGGGGAACTTAATGAAAAACTGTTTTTT.

This chain uses TRBV27 with TRBJ1-2; D remains ambiguous. This CDR3 has 14 amino acids. The V and J ends lost 2 bases and 8 bases respectively, with 15 bases between them. The germline CDR1 and CDR2 sequences are MNHEY and SMNVEV (reference sequence). The CDR3 sequence: CASSLQDGLGGYTF. CDR3 DNA sequence: TGTGCCAGCAGTTTACAGGATGGCTTGGGAGGCTACACCTTC.

V is TRBV19 and J is TRBJ2-7; maybe TRBD1 (5 bases). CDR3 length: 13 amino acids. Trimming pared 3 bases from V and 1 base from J, leaving 7 bases between. Germline V gene lookup returns CDR1 LNHDA and CDR2 SQIVND (reference sequence). The CDR3 DNA sequence: TGTGCCAGTAGTATCCAGGGTTCCTACGAGCAGTACTTC. Encoded protein: CASSIQGSYEQYF.

The chain recombines TRBV5-1 with TRBJ2-7, with 13 bases identical to TRBD2. Germline loops: CDR1 SGHRS, CDR2 YFSETQ. The CDR3 is made up of 20 amino acids. J gave up 0 bases and V 1 base, and 13 bases lay outside the gene matches. In DNA, the CDR3 is TGCGCCAGCAGCTTGAGTAACAGGGGACTAGCGGGATACACCTCCTACGAGCAGTACTTC. Amino acids: CASSLSNRGLAGYTSYEQYF.

This sequence joins TRBV23-1 and TRBJ1-2, with D unresolved. TRBV23-1 is an ORF, and what it does is uncertain. The V end was cut by 6 bases, the J end by 0 bases, with 20 bases between. This CDR3 is built from 17 residues. This CDR3 reads CASSPGRREWANYGYTF. CDR3 nucleotides: TGCGCCAGCAGCCCGGGAAGAAGGGAATGGGCTAACTATGGCTACACCTTC.

This clone is large (0.1 to 1%) in the sample. DNA for the CDR3: TGTGCCACCAGCAGGGAAATTGGACAGGGTGGAGGCAGGACCGGGGAGCTGTTTTTT. Its protein product is CATSREIGQGGGRTGELFF. This chain connects TRBV15 to TRBJ2-2; 8 nucleotides align to TRBD1. The CDR3 covers 19 residues. Germline trimming cut 3 bases from V and 5 bases from J; bases unmatched to any gene: 17. From germline, CDR1 is LNHNV and CDR2 YYDKDF (reference sequence). The full variable domain, completed using reference TRBV15 and TRBJ2-2, is DAMVIQNPRYQVTQFGKPVTLSCSQTLNHNVMYWYQQKSSQAPKLLFHYYDKDFNNEADTPDNFQSRRPNTSFCFLDIRSPGLGDTAMYLCATSREIGQGGGRTGELFFGEGSRLTVL.

The V gene is TRBV19, the J gene TRBJ2-7; 12 bases map to TRBD2. CDR1 is LNHDA and CDR2 is SQIVND in the germline V gene (reference sequence). CDR3 length: 15 amino acids. With 5 bases clipped from V and 5 bases from J, the junction kept 7 bases outside the gene matches. In DNA form, the CDR3 reads TGTGCCAGTAGTGTGACTAGCGGGAGTTTCGACGAGCAGTACTTC. Translation: CASSVTSGSFDEQYF.

J is TRBJ2-5 and V is TRBV7-2; 9 bases fit TRBD1. Germline assignment: CDR1 SGHTA and CDR2 FQGNSA. V gave up 5 bases and J gave up 9 bases; unmatched junction bases: 10. CDR3 length: 14 residues. This CDR3 is CASSPGQGPGAQYF. The CDR3 nucleotides are TGTGCCAGCAGCCCTGGACAGGGGCCGGGGGCCCAGTACTTC.

Worth noting for this clone: The same CDR3 arises from other DNA sequences in this sample as well. The chain links TRBV18 to TRBJ1-1; tentatively, D is TRBD1 (6 bases). CDR1 KGHSH and CDR2 LQKENI come from the germline V gene. The CDR3 has 16 residues. Trimming removed 4 bases from V and 1 base from J, with 16 bases in between. The CDR3 nucleotides are TGTGCCAGCTCACGACCATTACAGGGACGGAACACTGAAGCTTTCTTT. Amino acids: CASSRPLQGRNTEAFF.

This clone appeared a single time. One end of the junction fails to match germline, which may point to a read error. CDR3 region: CACSDPTGRETQYF. The CDR3 DNA reads TGTGCCTGCAGTGATCCCACAGGGAGGGAGACCCAGTACTTC. The V and J genes are TRBV2 and TRBJ2-5, with D tentatively TRBD1 or TRBD2 (6 bases each). The germline V gene has CDR1 SNHLY and CDR2 FYNNEI. The CDR3 covers 14 residues.

V usage is TRBV19 and J usage is TRBJ2-7, with D possibly matching TRBD1 (5 bases). CDR1 is LNHDA, CDR2 SQIVND, per germline (reference sequence). Trimming pared 6 bases from V and 3 bases from J, leaving 18 bases between. The CDR3 loop spans 15 amino acids. The CDR3 spells CASSLQAIIFYEQYV. The CDR3 region has the DNA TGTGCCAGTAGCTTACAGGCGATAATTTTCTACGAGCAGTACGTC.

This clone was detected only a few times. The rearrangement uses TRBV25-1 and TRBJ1-1; D is unresolved. Germline CDR1 reads MGHDK; CDR2 reads SYGVNS. The CDR3 extends over 11 amino acids. The V end was cut by 7 bases, the J end by 5 bases, with 8 bases between. Here the CDR3 reads CASILGTEAFF. The CDR3 DNA sequence: TGTGCCAGCATATTGGGAACTGAAGCTTTCTTT.

The chain uses TRBV2 and TRBJ2-5, with 9 bases lining up with TRBD1. J was trimmed by 4 bases and V by 6 bases; bases with no gene match: 3. Germline values: CDR1 SNHLY, CDR2 FYNNEI. The CDR3 contains 13 residues. The CDR3 nucleotides read TGTGCCAGCAGGCGACAGGGGGGAGAGACCCAGTACTTC. Amino acids: CASRRQGGETQYF.

The J gene is TRBJ1-2, the V gene TRBV19; D unclear. The CDR3 contains 15 residues. CDR1 is LNHDA, CDR2 SQIVND, per germline (reference sequence). The V and J ends lost 6 bases and 3 bases respectively, with 17 bases between them. The CDR3 sequence: CASRLSSIGHYGYTF. The DNA of the CDR3 is TGTGCCAGTAGATTATCGAGTATCGGGCACTATGGCTACACCTTC.

In regard to this clone: The conserved closing phenylalanine or tryptophan is absent in this CDR3, likely reflecting a read error. The DNA is left out, because the CDR3 cannot be placed on it with certainty; the CDR3 is given as TCRdb lists it. CDR3 protein: CASSPESVHKV. This chain uses TRBV5-1 with TRBJ2-6. Germline CDR1 is SGHRS and CDR2 is YFSETQ. The CDR3 is 11 residues long, counting both termini.

The chain couples TRBV7-6 to TRBJ2-4; D is undetermined. Germline-derived CDR1 and CDR2 are SGHVS and FNYEAQ. The V gene lost 1 base and the J gene lost 1 base, with 2 bases spanning the gap. The CDR3 is made up of 13 amino acids. CDR3 DNA sequence: TGTGCCAGCAGCTTAGGGGCCAAAAACATTCAGTACTTC. It encodes CASSLGAKNIQYF.